These 22 T cell receptor beta chains share one sample of origin, sequenced in a study of T cell responses to AZD1222 COVID-19 vaccine. Sequencing was performed with immunoSEQ multiplex PCR; in TCRdb, only in-frame clones are kept and a portion is missing. The data contain more than 120,000 clones, roughly 87% of them seen just once; the ten biggest clones take up under 5.5%. The sample here was peripheral blood, taken 28 days after the second dose of the MenACWY control vaccine. The receptors originated from an adult who received the MenACWY meningococcal vaccine as a control.

The chain employs TRBV15 and TRBJ1-6; D not certain. Germline CDR1 and CDR2: LNHNV and YYDKDF (reference sequence). The CDR3 has 16 residues. Trimming left V 0 bases short and J 9 bases short, with 15 bases between. CDR3 coding DNA: TGTGCCACCAGCAGAGAGGATTGGTACATGGGTTCACCCCTCCACTTT. Encoded protein: CATSREDWYMGSPLHF.

V is TRBV5-1 and J is TRBJ2-7; the D is unclear. V dropped 1 base and J dropped 0 bases, with 14 bases sitting between them. Germline CDR1 and CDR2: SGHRS and YFSETQ. The CDR3 sequence is 16 residues long. The CDR3 region is CASSLYGDSSSYEQYF. CDR3 coding DNA: TGCGCCAGCAGCTTGTACGGTGATTCGAGCTCCTACGAGCAGTACTTC.

The CDR3 DNA is TGCGCCAGCAGCCAAGGTTGGGGGGGCACTGAAGCTTTCTTT. As protein: CASSQGWGGTEAFF. This chain connects TRBV4-3 to TRBJ1-1, with a possible D match to TRBD1 (5 bases). There are 14 residues in the CDR3. Trimming left V 1 base short and J 4 bases short, with 10 bases between. Germline V gene data show CDR1 as LGHNA and CDR2 as YSLEER.

This sequence joins TRBV15 and TRBJ1-5, with 7 bases aligning to TRBD1. This CDR3 spans 13 amino acids. The V gene end was trimmed by 3 bases and the J gene end by 5 bases; junction bases not matched to a gene: 1. Germline lookup yields CDR1 LNHNV and CDR2 YYDKDF (reference sequence). The CDR3 DNA sequence: TGTGCCACCAGCAGCCAGGGGGATCAGCCCCAGCATTTT. This translates into CATSSQGDQPQHF.

The rearrangement uses TRBV19 and TRBJ1-4; a weak D match, TRBD1 (5 bases). Trimming removed 3 bases at V and 3 bases at J, with 11 bases between. The CDR3 loop spans 15 amino acids. Germline V gene sequence: CDR1 LNHDA, CDR2 SQIVND (reference sequence). In nucleotides, the CDR3 is TGTGCCAGTAGTATCGGAGACAGATCTAATGAAAAACTGTTTTTT. This translates into CASSIGDRSNEKLFF.

The chain recombines TRBV7-2 with TRBJ2-1; TRBD2 might be the D (6 bases). The CDR3 loop spans 14 amino acids. V dropped 1 base and J dropped 10 bases, with 14 bases sitting between them. CDR1 and CDR2 from the germline V gene are SGHTA and FQGNSA. In nucleotides, the CDR3 is TGTGCCAGCAGCTTAGAGACCGGGGGTGGAGAGCAGTTCTTC. As protein: CASSLETGGGEQFF.

This clone has a single count. J is TRBJ2-1 and V is TRBV19; 7 bases are a match to TRBD1. Trimming cost V 3 bases and J 5 bases; bases outside gene matches: 4. The length of the CDR3 is 14 residues. Germline CDR1 LNHDA, CDR2 SQIVND (reference sequence). The CDR3 is CASSIRGTDNEQFF. CDR3 bases: TGTGCCAGTAGTATCAGGGGGACAGACAATGAGCAGTTCTTC. Using reference TRBV19 and TRBJ2-1 for the parts outside the CDR3, the full variable domain is DGGITQSPKYLFRKEGQNVTLSCEQNLNHDAMYWYRQDPGQGLRLIYYSQIVNDFQKGDIAEGYSVSREKKESFPLTVTSAQKNPTAFYLCASSIRGTDNEQFFGPGTRLTVL.

This clone was found once. V usage is TRBV27 and J usage is TRBJ2-1; D is possibly TRBD1 (6 bases). Germline V gene lookup returns CDR1 MNHEY and CDR2 SMNVEV (reference sequence). V was clipped by 4 bases and J by 2 bases, with 9 bases between them. The length of the CDR3 is 14 residues. CDR3 nucleotide sequence: TGTGCCAGCAGTTCGCAGGGGCCCTACAATGAGCAGTTCTTC. Protein: CASSSQGPYNEQFF.

The chain joins TRBV11-3 to TRBJ2-7; a weak D match, TRBD1 (5 bases). Germline V CDR1 and CDR2: SGHNT, YENEEA. V was shortened by 5 bases and J by 1 base, with 21 bases between the two germline ends. CDR3 size: 17 residues. The CDR3 sequence is CASSPAKGQYSSYEQYF. Here the CDR3 DNA reads TGTGCCAGCAGCCCAGCTAAGGGGCAGTACAGTTCCTACGAGCAGTACTTC.

The rearrangement joins TRBV14 to TRBJ1-1; perhaps TRBD1 as D (6 bases). Germline CDR1 reads SGHDN; CDR2 reads FVKESK. V lost 4 bases to trimming and J lost 6 bases, with 24 bases between them. The CDR3 runs 17 residues. The CDR3 DNA reads TGTGCCAGCAGCCTCCTAGGGGGAGCCAGAATGTTGTCTGAAGCTTTCTTT. Translated, it gives CASSLLGGARMLSEAFF.

The chain links TRBV13 to TRBJ1-3, with 7 bases identical to TRBD1. The CDR3 sequence is 16 residues long. The germline gives CDR1 PRHDT, CDR2 FYEKMQ (reference sequence). V shed 2 bases and J 0 bases; nucleotides not matched to a gene: 4. CDR3 sequence reads: CASSLSGTASGNTIYF. The DNA of the CDR3 is TGTGCCAGCAGCTTAAGCGGGACAGCCTCTGGAAACACCATATATTTT. Together with reference TRBV13 and TRBJ1-3, the CDR3 gives the full variable domain: AAGVIQSPRHLIKEKRETATLKCYPIPRHDTVYWYQQGPGQDPQFLISFYEKMQSDKGSIPDRFSAQQFSDYHSELNMSSLELGDSALYFCASSLSGTASGNTIYFGEGSWLTVV.

Here the CDR3 DNA reads TGTGCCAGCAGCACCCCCGGGACAGGGGGCGCCTGGAGCACTGAAGCTTTCTTT. It yields the protein CASSTPGTGGAWSTEAFF. This chain uses TRBV21-1 with TRBJ1-1; the table's D call TRBD1 went unverified against the DNA. TRBV21-1 is assigned pseudogene status. The CDR3 length is 18 residues.

This clone was observed a few times. The rearrangement links TRBV10-3 to TRBJ1-2; D is uncertain. V lost 2 bases to trimming and J lost 8 bases, with 6 bases between them. CDR3 length equals 11 residues. The germline V gene encodes CDR1 ENHRY and CDR2 SYGVKD. CDR3 in DNA: TGTGCCATCAGTGAGGGAGGCGGCTACACCTTC. This sequence encodes CAISEGGGYTF.

The CDR3 spells CASSGTGIHEQYF. DNA for the CDR3: TGTGCCAGCTCCGGGACAGGGATACACGAGCAGTACTTC. V usage is TRBV2 and J usage is TRBJ2-7; TRBD1 aligns across 9 bases. Losses at the gene ends were 8 bases for V and 5 bases for J; bases not matched to a gene: 7. This CDR3 has 13 residues. Germline V lookup: CDR1 SNHLY, CDR2 FYNNEI. Together with reference TRBV2 and TRBJ2-7, the CDR3 gives the full variable domain: EPEVTQTPSHQVTQMGQEVILRCVPISNHLYFYWYRQILGQKVEFLVSFYNNEISEKSEIFDDQFSVERPDGSNFTLKIRSTKLEDSAMYFCASSGTGIHEQYFGPGTRLTVT.

This chain uses TRBV30 with TRBJ1-4, with 9 bases aligning to TRBD1. This CDR3 contains 17 residues. V shed 4 bases, J shed 3 bases, and the junction held 12 bases outside the gene matches. CDR1 is GTSNPN and CDR2 is SVGIG in the germline V gene (reference sequence). CDR3 sequence (DNA): TGTGCCTGGAACGTGTGGGACAGGGACCGGGCTAATGAAAAACTGTTTTTT. Residues: CAWNVWDRDRANEKLFF.

As to this clone: Relative to the germline gene, one junction end is altered; a read error may explain this. This specimen includes other DNA sequences encoding the same CDR3. This chain joins TRBV7-3 and TRBJ2-3; a possible D gene is TRBD2 (5 bases). Germline-derived CDR1 and CDR2 are SGHTA and FQGTGA. The CDR3 length is 12 residues. Written as DNA, the CDR3 is TGTGCCAGCAGTTCTAGCACCGATACGCAGTATTTT. Translating it yields CASSSSTDTQYF.

The CDR3 is CASSQFEGINTEAFF. DNA of the CDR3: TGTGCCAGCAGCCAATTCGAGGGGATAAACACTGAAGCTTTCTTT. The chain combines TRBV3-1 (or the pseudogene TRBV3-2) with TRBJ1-1; TRBD1 is a possible D gene (5 bases). CDR3 size: 15 residues. Germline CDR1 reads LGHDT; CDR2 reads YNNKEL (reference sequence). Trimming took off 2 bases at V and 2 bases at J, with 12 bases between the two ends.

CDR3: CASIQMGQGYGYTF. DNA of the CDR3: TGTGCCAGCATCCAGATGGGACAGGGCTATGGCTACACCTTC. The chain uses TRBV28 and TRBJ1-2; TRBD1 aligns across 9 bases. Germline V gene sequence: CDR1 MDHEN, CDR2 SYDVKM. This CDR3 spans 14 amino acids. J gave up 4 bases and V 7 bases, and 7 bases lay outside the gene matches.

This clone was seen once. The V gene is TRBV6-5, the J gene TRBJ1-6; the D gene is possibly TRBD1 (5 bases). Deletions cut 6 bases from V and 7 bases from J, with 10 bases between. There are 13 residues in the CDR3. Germline V gene sequence: CDR1 MNHEY, CDR2 SVGAGI. This CDR3 reads CASSPRGNSPLHF. CDR3 nucleotide sequence: TGTGCCAGCAGCCCCCGGGGGAATTCACCCCTCCACTTT.

This chain uses TRBV15 with TRBJ2-7; TRBD1 is a possible D gene (6 bases). The V gene's germline CDR1 is LNHNV and CDR2 YYDKDF (reference sequence). The ends were cut back, 8 bases at V and 5 bases at J, with 16 bases in the middle. This CDR3 is built from 13 residues. CDR3 sequence: CATAGRGRNEQYF. CDR3 nucleotide sequence: TGTGCCACCGCGGGCAGGGGCAGAAACGAGCAGTACTTC. Drawing the rest from reference TRBV15 and TRBJ2-7, the complete variable domain is DAMVIQNPRYQVTQFGKPVTLSCSQTLNHNVMYWYQQKSSQAPKLLFHYYDKDFNNEADTPDNFQSRRPNTSFCFLDIRSPGLGDTAMYLCATAGRGRNEQYFGPGTRLTVT.

The genes are TRBV28 and TRBJ1-5, with D hard to call. CDR1 and CDR2 from the germline V gene are MDHEN and SYDVKM. This CDR3 region has 15 residues. Trimming pared 10 bases from V and 0 bases from J, leaving 16 bases between. CDR3 loop: CATCAGFFSNQPQHF. The CDR3 nucleotides read TGTGCCACTTGCGCGGGATTCTTTAGCAATCAGCCCCAGCATTTT. The full variable domain, in which reference TRBV28 and TRBJ1-5 provide the parts outside the CDR3, is DVKVTQSSRYLVKRTGEKVFLECVQDMDHENMFWYRQDPGLGLRLIYFSYDVKMKEKGDIPEGYSVSREKKERFSLILESASTNQTSMYLCATCAGFFSNQPQHFGDGTRLSIL.

This sequence joins TRBV11-3 and TRBJ1-1; possibly TRBD1 for D (6 bases). The germline gives CDR1 SGHNT, CDR2 YENEEA. V was trimmed by 8 bases and J by 4 bases, leaving 14 bases between them. The CDR3 loop spans 13 amino acids. CDR3 sequence (DNA): TGTGCCAGCGAACAGGGCAGGGGCACTGAAGCTTTCTTT. This sequence encodes CASEQGRGTEAFF.